This T cell receptor beta chain was recovered during a study of cytomegalovirus exposure and HLA in healthy donors. 60 Vbeta and 13 Jbeta primers were used in PCR. Libraries were prepared by immunoSEQ multiplex PCR; TCRdb keeps only in-frame clonotypes and omits some of them. The table includes around 130,000 clones, 8.5% to 10% detected once. A remark on this clone: Antigen unknown.

The study's findings and limits: In a later analysis, approximately 18,000 TCR beta sequences were associated with HLA alleles at 0.05 false discovery rate. A later analysis showed that HLA-associated TCR beta chains had undergone more clonal expansion than equally common others. TCR beta V segments were, for the most part, productive about 87% or about 30% of the time in an earlier analysis.

Everyone who donated was a healthy bone marrow donor. CDR3 length: 14 residues. Germline V gene lookup returns CDR1 LNHDA and CDR2 SQIVND (reference sequence). Trimming cost V 7 bases and J 1 base, with 13 bases left between them. This chain links TRBV19 with TRBJ1-2; maybe TRBD1 (5 bases). The sequenced sample consisted of PBMCs. The clonotype was recovered from a man aged 40-55 years in good health and CMV-seronegative. CDR3 loop: CASTPGEGNYGYTF. The CDR3 DNA follows: TGTGCCAGTACCCCGGGGGAGGGTAACTATGGCTACACCTTC.